The 20 T cell receptor beta chains reported below all come from one sample, sequenced in a study of shared clonotypes between healthy human individuals. Using immunoSEQ multiplex PCR, the repertoire was profiled, and TCRdb retains in-frame clones only, with some absent. The sample has approximately 99,000 clones, about 70% seen once; the top ten hold around 26%. Sequencing was carried out using memory CD8+ T cells sorted from blood. Subset specified: CD45RO+ cells pooled with CCR7-negative TemRA cells. The receptor set was obtained from a woman in her twenties or thirties in good health.

The chain carries TRBV4-2 and TRBJ2-7, with D unresolved. Germline V gene sequence: CDR1 LGHNA, CDR2 YNFKEQ. V was cut by 5 bases and J by 10 bases, with 21 bases left in between. This CDR3 contains 14 residues. CDR3 amino acids: CASSSPRSESPQYF. CDR3 DNA: TGTGCCAGCAGCTCCCCCCGATCGGAGAGTCCTCAGTACTTC.

This sequence joins TRBV6-4 and TRBJ2-2; no clear D gene. The CDR3 extends over 14 amino acids. Trimming took off 10 bases at V and 0 bases at J, with 12 bases between the two ends. Per the germline V gene, CDR1 is MRHNA and CDR2 is SNTAGT. Written as DNA, the CDR3 is TGTGCCACCCGCGAGGTCGCGAACACCGGGGAGCTGTTTTTT. Its translation: CATREVANTGELFF.

The table lists this clone with a few counts. This chain connects TRBV5-1 to TRBJ2-2; 8 bases match TRBD1. With 3 bases clipped from V and 5 bases from J, the junction kept 15 bases outside the gene matches. Germline V gene data show CDR1 as SGHRS and CDR2 as YFSETQ. This CDR3 contains 18 residues. The CDR3 nucleotides read TGCGCCAGCAGCTCTATCCCAGGGGGCGCGATAGGAACCGGGGAGCTGTTTTTT. Its translation is CASSSIPGGAIGTGELFF.

The V and J genes are TRBV27 and TRBJ2-5, with TRBD2 as a possible D gene (5 bases). The CDR3 runs to 13 residues. Germline CDR1 and CDR2: MNHEY and SMNVEV (reference sequence). Trimming pared 7 bases from V and 11 bases from J, leaving 20 bases between. CDR3 sequence (DNA): TGTGCCAGCACCCCGAGCTACCCCGGGGAGCAGTACTTC. Amino acid sequence: CASTPSYPGEQYF.

The chain carries TRBV19 and TRBJ1-5; no definite D call. Trimming left V 6 bases short and J 2 bases short, with 11 bases between. Germline V lookup: CDR1 LNHDA, CDR2 SQIVND (reference sequence). The CDR3 length is 14 residues. In nucleotides, the CDR3 is TGTGCCAGTAGGGACCTCTTACGCAATCAGCCCCAGCATTTT. Amino acid sequence: CASRDLLRNQPQHF.

This clone was picked up a small number of times. The CDR3 DNA sequence: TGCGCCAGCAGCCACATCAAGAAAAATGAGCAGTTCTTC. This translates into CASSHIKKNEQFF. This chain uses TRBV4-1 with TRBJ2-1; D uncertain. Trimming shortened V by 3 bases and J by 7 bases, and 10 bases separated the two germline ends. This CDR3 has 13 amino acids. CDR1 MGHRA and CDR2 YSYEKL come from the germline V gene.

This chain's CDR3 is CASSQDPLDGAYEQYF. The CDR3 DNA reads as TGCGCCAGCAGCCAAGATCCGCTTGACGGAGCCTACGAGCAGTACTTC. This sequence joins TRBV4-1 and TRBJ2-7; D unresolved. Trimming left V 0 bases short and J 2 bases short, with 14 bases between. The CDR3 sequence is 16 residues long. Germline V lookup: CDR1 MGHRA, CDR2 YSYEKL.

V usage is TRBV6-6 and J usage is TRBJ2-7; weak D call: TRBD2 (6 bases). Trimming shortened V by 7 bases and J by 0 bases, and 13 bases separated the two germline ends. The germline gives CDR1 MNHNY, CDR2 SVGAGI (reference sequence). The CDR3 consists of 14 residues. In nucleotides, the CDR3 is TGTGCCAGCACCTTCGGACTATACTCCTACGAGCAGTACTTC. Amino acids: CASTFGLYSYEQYF.

The rearrangement joins TRBV5-1 to TRBJ2-5; D remains unclear. CDR1 is SGHRS, CDR2 YFSETQ, per germline. This CDR3 region has 15 residues. The germline V and J ends were trimmed by 0 bases and 1 base, with 10 bases remaining between them. Here the CDR3 DNA reads TGCGCCAGCAGCTTGGGATTGGCCGGCCAAGAGACCCAGTACTTC. Encoded protein: CASSLGLAGQETQYF.

The rearrangement links TRBV6-4 to TRBJ1-3; perhaps TRBD1 as D (6 bases). This CDR3 has 15 residues. Trimming removed 4 bases from V and 2 bases from J, with 12 bases in between. Germline CDR1 MRHNA, CDR2 SNTAGT. CDR3 coding DNA: TGTGCCAGCAGTGCAACTACAGGGCCTGGAAACACCATATATTTT. Encoded protein: CASSATTGPGNTIYF.

There are a few counts of this clone. This chain connects TRBV25-1 to TRBJ2-7, with 7 bases lining up with TRBD2. V lost 4 bases, J lost 6 bases, and 0 bases stayed unmatched. CDR1 MGHDK and CDR2 SYGVNS come from the germline V gene. The CDR3 runs 11 residues. The CDR3 DNA sequence: TGTGCCAGCAGTGCGGGAGGCGAGCAGTACTTC. Protein: CASSAGGEQYF.

This clone was seen many times. The genes are TRBV13 and TRBJ1-3, with a tentative D call TRBD1 (6 bases). Germline V gene sequence: CDR1 PRHDT, CDR2 FYEKMQ (reference sequence). V was trimmed by 1 base and J by 2 bases, leaving 9 bases between them. This CDR3 region has 15 residues. CDR3 sequence reads: CASSLEGGPGNTIYF. The CDR3 DNA is TGTGCCAGCAGCTTAGAGGGGGGGCCTGGAAACACCATATATTTT.

The V gene is TRBV4-1, the J gene TRBJ2-7, with unresolved D. The V end was cut by 0 bases, the J end by 3 bases, with 12 bases between. The CDR3 totals 15 residues. The germline CDR1 and CDR2 sequences are MGHRA and YSYEKL. The chain's CDR3 is CASSQEDQRFYEQYF. DNA for the CDR3: TGCGCCAGCAGCCAAGAGGATCAGAGGTTCTACGAGCAGTACTTC.

This chain joins TRBV29-1 and TRBJ1-4, with D possibly matching TRBD1 (5 bases). Germline V CDR1 and CDR2: SQVTM, ANQGSEA. The CDR3 totals 15 residues. The V gene lost 3 bases and the J gene lost 2 bases, with 13 bases spanning the gap. The CDR3 DNA reads TGCAGCGTTGATTCAGGGCGTGCGACTAATGAAAAACTGTTTTTT. Amino acids: CSVDSGRATNEKLFF.

This chain links TRBV18 with TRBJ2-7; 10 bases agree with TRBD1. Germline loops: CDR1 KGHSH, CDR2 LQKENI. The junction had 7 bases not matched to a gene; V was cut back by 4 bases and J by 4 bases. CDR3 length: 15 residues. DNA for the CDR3: TGTGCCAGCTCACAAGACAGGGGGCGAAGGTACGAGCAGTACTTC. Translation gives CASSQDRGRRYEQYF. The complete variable domain, with remaining parts taken from reference TRBV18 and TRBJ2-7, reads NAGVMQNPRHLVRRRGQEARLRCSPMKGHSHVYWYRQLPEEGLKFMVYLQKENIIDESGMPKERFSAEFPKEGPSILRIQQVVRGDSAAYFCASSQDRGRRYEQYFGPGTRLTVT.

This clone has only a few counts. The genes are TRBV28 and TRBJ1-5; D unclear. CDR3 length equals 15 residues. V shed 11 bases and J shed 5 bases, with 22 bases lying between them. CDR1 is MDHEN and CDR2 is SYDVKM in the germline V gene. CDR3: CASYTLRSLYQPQHF. The CDR3 region has the DNA TGTGCCTCCTATACCCTCCGTTCCCTGTATCAGCCCCAGCATTTT.

This clone showed up just a few times. The gene calls are TRBV28 and TRBJ1-5; no clear D. CDR1 is MDHEN, CDR2 SYDVKM, per germline. V lost 6 bases and J 10 bases, leaving 10 bases between the germline ends. This CDR3 region has 11 residues. The CDR3, as DNA: TGTGCCAGCAGCCTCTCGGAACCCCAGCATTTT. It encodes CASSLSEPQHF.

The rearrangement links TRBV29-1 to TRBJ1-2, with 8 bases that match TRBD1. From germline, CDR1 is SQVTM and CDR2 ANQGSEA. V dropped 5 bases and J dropped 5; count of bases not matched to a gene: 7. The CDR3 totals 13 residues. The CDR3 nucleotides are TGCAGCGTTATGACAGGGGAAGCTTATGGCTACACCTTC. Encoded protein: CSVMTGEAYGYTF.

Of note for this clone: A far larger clone is only one base removed, so a read error is likely. V gene TRBV27 combines with J gene TRBJ2-7; D possibly uses TRBD1 or TRBD2 (7 bases each). Per germline, CDR1 MNHEY and CDR2 SMNVEV (reference sequence). The CDR3 length is 15 residues. This chain's CDR3 is CTSRGGPGKIYEQYF. DNA of the CDR3: TGTACCAGCAGGGGGGGACCGGGAAAAATCTACGAGCAGTACTTC.

The chain recombines TRBV29-1 with TRBJ2-3; D remains ambiguous. The V gene's germline CDR1 is SQVTM and CDR2 ANQGSEA. V was clipped by 5 bases and J by 7 bases, with 16 bases between them. This CDR3 contains 13 residues. The CDR3 DNA reads as TGCAGCGTTTATTTGACCATGACCTATACGCAGTATTTT. This sequence encodes CSVYLTMTYTQYF.